This entry lists 32 T cell receptor beta chains sequenced from one sample in a study of blood T cell repertoires in COVID-19. Sequencing was performed with immunoSEQ multiplex PCR; in TCRdb, only in-frame clones are kept and a portion is missing. The repertoire has a few hundred thousand clones, 87% of them found once; the top ten carry roughly 2%. Sequenced sample: peripheral blood. Receptor source: a man in his forties or fifties with active or convalescent COVID-19.

The rearrangement joins TRBV9 to TRBJ1-3; the match to TRBD1 covers 8 bases. This CDR3 contains 14 residues. From germline, CDR1 is SGDLS and CDR2 YYNGEE. After removal of 3 bases from V and 9 bases from J, the junction contained 8 bases not matched to a gene. The CDR3 protein is CASSGTGTAGTIYF. CDR3 bases: TGTGCCAGCAGCGGGACAGGGACGGCCGGCACCATATATTTT.

The rearrangement links TRBV28 to TRBJ1-3; the D gene is possibly TRBD1 (5 bases). Looked up from germline, CDR1 is MDHEN and CDR2 is SYDVKM. V was trimmed by 1 base and J by 2 bases, leaving 12 bases between them. This CDR3 is built from 16 residues. The CDR3, as DNA: TGTGCCAGCAGTTTATTGGAGGAGGGACCTGGAAACACCATATATTTT. It yields the protein CASSLLEEGPGNTIYF.

J is TRBJ2-2 and V is TRBV6-5; D is perhaps TRBD2 (5 bases). The CDR3 length is 16 residues. Trimming took off 4 bases at V and 5 bases at J, with 17 bases between the two ends. The germline V gene encodes CDR1 MNHEY and CDR2 SVGAGI. This CDR3 reads CASSWSGRVRTGELFF. CDR3 DNA: TGTGCCAGCAGTTGGAGCGGCCGCGTCAGGACCGGGGAGCTGTTTTTT.

V is TRBV6-1 and J is TRBJ2-7; the D gene is possibly TRBD1 (6 bases). CDR3 size: 18 residues. Germline V gives CDR1 MNHNS, CDR2 SASEGT. Trimming pared 4 bases from V and 4 bases from J, leaving 26 bases between. The DNA for the CDR3 is TGTGCCAGCAGTGCCACCGGGACATTTGCGGCCCTAGAATACGAGCAGTACTTC. Protein product: CASSATGTFAALEYEQYF.

The chain employs TRBV19 and TRBJ2-7; 7 bases agree with TRBD1. Germline CDR1 reads LNHDA; CDR2 reads SQIVND (reference sequence). This CDR3 comprises 15 residues. J was trimmed by 5 bases and V by 5 bases; bases with no gene match: 12. CDR3 nucleotides: TGTGCCAGTAGTTTAAGCCCCGGGACAGTAGACGAGCAGTACTTC. This gives the protein CASSLSPGTVDEQYF.

The chain employs TRBV9 and TRBJ2-2; 14 bases are shared with TRBD2. Trimming at V came to 4 bases and at J to 6 bases, leaving 2 bases not matched to a gene. CDR1 and CDR2 from the germline V gene are SGDLS and YYNGEE. The CDR3 covers 15 residues. For the CDR3, the DNA is TGTGCCAGCAGCATGGGACTAGCGGGAGCCGGGGAGCTGTTTTTT. Protein product: CASSMGLAGAGELFF. Based on the CDR3 plus reference TRBV9 and TRBJ2-2, the full variable domain is DSGVTQTPKHLITATGQRVTLRCSPRSGDLSVYWYQQSLDQGLQFLIQYYNGEERAKGNILERFSAQQFPDLHSELNLSSLELGDSALYFCASSMGLAGAGELFFGEGSRLTVL.

The V call is TRBV7-8, the J call TRBJ1-2, with D possibly being TRBD1 (5 bases). The CDR3 is made up of 15 amino acids. Germline values: CDR1 SGHVS, CDR2 FQNEAQ. The V gene lost 7 bases and the J gene lost 3 bases, with 18 bases spanning the gap. CDR3 residues: CASTLIPGLDYGYTF. CDR3 sequence (DNA): TGTGCCAGCACCCTTATCCCAGGGTTAGACTATGGCTACACCTTC.

The rearrangement links TRBV2 to TRBJ1-5; D possibly corresponds to TRBD1 (5 bases). The germline V and J ends were trimmed by 5 bases and 6 bases, with 14 bases remaining between them. This CDR3 region has 14 residues. Germline values: CDR1 SNHLY, CDR2 FYNNEI. This chain's CDR3 is CASSPSPGGQPQHF. CDR3 nucleotide sequence: TGTGCCAGCAGTCCCAGCCCCGGGGGTCAGCCCCAGCATTTT. Based on the CDR3 plus reference TRBV2 and TRBJ1-5, the full variable domain is EPEVTQTPSHQVTQMGQEVILRCVPISNHLYFYWYRQILGQKVEFLVSFYNNEISEKSEIFDDQFSVERPDGSNFTLKIRSTKLEDSAMYFCASSPSPGGQPQHFGDGTRLSIL.

The V call is TRBV5-5, the J call TRBJ1-1, with D possibly being TRBD1 (5 bases). The CDR3 contains 12 residues. The germline V and J ends were trimmed by 0 bases and 8 bases, with 8 bases remaining between them. CDR1 is SGHKS, CDR2 YYEKEE, per germline (reference sequence). The CDR3 DNA is TGTGCCAGCAGCTTGGCGAACAGGGAAGCTTTCTTT. Translating it yields CASSLANREAFF.

In its sample, this clone was seen once. The chain has TRBV9 and TRBJ2-2, with TRBD2 identical over 8 bases. Germline V gene sequence: CDR1 SGDLS, CDR2 YYNGEE. After removal of 0 bases from V and 2 bases from J, the junction contained 9 bases not matched to a gene. This CDR3 region has 18 residues. Here the CDR3 DNA reads TGTGCCAGCAGCGTAGAGTTAGGAGCGGGAGTCAACACCGGGGAGCTGTTTTTT. Amino acids: CASSVELGAGVNTGELFF.

The rearrangement joins TRBV7-9 to TRBJ1-3; D may be TRBD1 (5 bases). CDR1 and CDR2 (germline): SEHNR, FQNEAQ (reference sequence). Trimming stripped 5 bases from V and 0 bases from J, with 11 bases between. CDR3 size: 15 residues. Here the CDR3 DNA reads TGTGCCAGCAGCAACCAGGGAAACTCTGGAAACACCATATATTTT. It translates to CASSNQGNSGNTIYF.

The chain has TRBV5-1 and TRBJ2-7, with TRBD1 matching over 8 bases. The CDR3 has 15 residues. CDR1 is SGHRS and CDR2 is YFSETQ in the germline V gene. J was trimmed by 4 bases and V by 4 bases; bases with no gene match: 10. CDR3: CASSQGARSPYEQYF. The CDR3 region has the DNA TGCGCCAGCAGCCAGGGGGCCCGAAGCCCTTACGAGCAGTACTTC.

CDR3 DNA: TGTGCCAGCAGCGTCGGGACAATTCTGGATTTGGGCAATGAGCAGTTCTTC. This codes for CASSVGTILDLGNEQFF. The chain is built from TRBV9 and TRBJ2-1; weak D call: TRBD1 (6 bases). CDR3 length equals 17 residues. Germline values: CDR1 SGDLS, CDR2 YYNGEE. With 2 bases removed from V and 6 bases from J, the gap between germline ends came to 21 bases.

The chain joins TRBV5-6 to TRBJ2-3; 9 bases align to TRBD1. Unmatched junction bases numbered 3, after V lost 2 bases and J lost 2 bases. The CDR3 spans 15 residues. The V gene's germline CDR1 is SGHDT and CDR2 YYEEEE. DNA for the CDR3: TGTGCCAGCAGCTTTGGGACAGGGTTCACAGATACGCAGTATTTT. Encoded protein: CASSFGTGFTDTQYF.

The V call is TRBV2, the J call TRBJ2-1, with 9 nucleotides matching TRBD2. The CDR3 contains 13 residues. V lost 10 bases and J lost 7; bases outside the gene matches: 8. Germline V gene lookup returns CDR1 SNHLY and CDR2 FYNNEI. CDR3 sequence reads: CATLAGIKNEQFF. The CDR3, as DNA: TGTGCCACGCTAGCGGGAATAAAAAATGAGCAGTTCTTC. The variable domain in full, with the rest retrieved from reference TRBV2 and TRBJ2-1, is EPEVTQTPSHQVTQMGQEVILRCVPISNHLYFYWYRQILGQKVEFLVSFYNNEISEKSEIFDDQFSVERPDGSNFTLKIRSTKLEDSAMYFCATLAGIKNEQFFGPGTRLTVL.

The rearrangement uses TRBV15 and TRBJ1-3; D might be TRBD1 (6 bases). This CDR3 is 15 amino acids long. Germline CDR1 is LNHNV and CDR2 is YYDKDF (reference sequence). Trimming cost V 1 base and J 0 bases, with 7 bases left between them. The CDR3 sequence: CATSRAGASGNTIYF. CDR3 in DNA: TGTGCCACCAGCAGAGCAGGGGCCTCTGGAAACACCATATATTTT.

This rearrangement joins TRBV7-9 to TRBJ1-1; perhaps TRBD1 as D (6 bases). This CDR3 is 13 amino acids long. Germline-derived CDR1 and CDR2 are SEHNR and FQNEAQ (reference sequence). V was shortened by 1 base and J by 10 bases, with 13 bases between the two germline ends. CDR3: CASSLEGGAVAFF. The DNA of the CDR3 is TGTGCCAGCAGCTTAGAGGGGGGGGCGGTAGCTTTCTTT. The full variable domain, its missing parts supplied by reference TRBV7-9 and TRBJ1-1, is DTGVSQNPRHKITKRGQNVTFRCDPISEHNRLYWYRQTLGQGPEFLTYFQNEAQLEKSRLLSDRFSAERPKGSFSTLEIQRTEQGDSAMYLCASSLEGGAVAFFGQGTRLTVV.

The chain couples TRBV7-9 to TRBJ2-3; 7 positions match TRBD1. Trimming cost V 5 bases and J 5 bases; bases outside gene matches: 7. Germline CDR1 is SEHNR and CDR2 is FQNEAQ (reference sequence). The CDR3 totals 14 residues. DNA of the CDR3: TGTGCCAGCAGCCCTGGACAGGCAAGAGATACGCAGTATTTT. It yields the protein CASSPGQARDTQYF. The variable domain in full, with the rest retrieved from reference TRBV7-9 and TRBJ2-3, is DTGVSQNPRHKITKRGQNVTFRCDPISEHNRLYWYRQTLGQGPEFLTYFQNEAQLEKSRLLSDRFSAERPKGSFSTLEIQRTEQGDSAMYLCASSPGQARDTQYFGPGTRLTVL.

The rearrangement uses TRBV5-1 and TRBJ1-2; D not certain. The CDR3 runs 11 residues. The germline V and J ends were trimmed by 7 bases and 7 bases, with 11 bases remaining between them. Germline CDR1 SGHRS, CDR2 YFSETQ. This chain's CDR3 is CASPRESGYTF. CDR3 nucleotide sequence: TGCGCCAGCCCGAGGGAATCTGGCTACACCTTC.

J is TRBJ2-2 and V is TRBV5-1, with D possibly matching TRBD2 (5 bases). V was cut by 0 bases and J by 3 bases, with 9 bases left in between. In germline, CDR1 is SGHRS, CDR2 YFSETQ. CDR3 length: 15 residues. CDR3 nucleotides: TGCGCCAGCAGCTTGGTTTCCGGGGACACCGGGGAGCTGTTTTTT. Its protein product is CASSLVSGDTGELFF.

The chain combines TRBV6-1 with TRBJ1-1; D gene uncertain. Germline V lookup: CDR1 MNHNS, CDR2 SASEGT. There are 13 residues in the CDR3. V shed 3 bases and J shed 6 bases, with 11 bases lying between them. The CDR3 spells CASSDPIPAEAFF. Written as DNA, the CDR3 is TGTGCCAGCAGTGACCCGATACCGGCTGAAGCTTTCTTT.

V and J are TRBV7-2 and TRBJ2-1; TRBD2 matches 12 bases. Germline CDR1 SGHTA, CDR2 FQGNSA. After removal of 4 bases from V and 2 bases from J, the junction contained 3 bases not matched to a gene. The CDR3 runs to 16 residues. The CDR3 protein is CASSSPSGRAYNEQFF. The CDR3 region has the DNA TGTGCCAGCAGCTCGCCTAGCGGGAGGGCCTACAATGAGCAGTTCTTC.

The chain recombines TRBV2 with TRBJ2-3; D may be TRBD2 (7 bases). This CDR3 has 13 residues. Per the germline V gene, CDR1 is SNHLY and CDR2 is FYNNEI. Trimming left V 7 bases short and J 3 bases short, with 11 bases between. CDR3 bases: TGTGCCAGCACGGCGGGGGCAACAGATACGCAGTATTTT. Its protein is CASTAGATDTQYF.

V and J are TRBV5-4 and TRBJ2-7, with 9 bases identical to TRBD2. V lost 4 bases to trimming and J lost 5 bases; unmatched junction nucleotides: 10. Per germline, CDR1 SGHNT and CDR2 YYREEE (reference sequence). The CDR3 runs to 15 residues. The CDR3 nucleotides read TGTGCCAGCAGCGTATGGGGACTAGCTGTTCACGAGCAGTACTTC. Encoded protein: CASSVWGLAVHEQYF.

The CDR3 sequence is CAWRALSGENTGELFF. DNA for the CDR3: TGTGCCTGGAGGGCCCTTAGCGGGGAGAACACCGGGGAGCTGTTTTTT. V gene TRBV30 combines with J gene TRBJ2-2; 8 bases map to TRBD2. The CDR3 totals 16 residues. Germline loops: CDR1 GTSNPN, CDR2 SVGIG (reference sequence). Trimming cost V 3 bases and J 1 base; bases outside gene matches: 7.

The chain uses TRBV27 and TRBJ2-7; 8 bases align to TRBD2. The CDR3 consists of 17 residues. From germline, CDR1 is MNHEY and CDR2 SMNVEV (reference sequence). V lost 3 bases, J lost 4 bases, and 14 bases stayed unmatched. Written as DNA, the CDR3 is TGTGCCAGCAGTTTTCGTCCCCGAACTAGCGGTACTTACGAGCAGTACTTC. As protein: CASSFRPRTSGTYEQYF.

V usage is TRBV28 and J usage is TRBJ1-1, with a possible D match to TRBD1 (6 bases). CDR1 MDHEN and CDR2 SYDVKM come from the germline V gene. Between the trimmed V and J ends, which lost 7 bases and 5 bases, there was a span of 26 bases. The CDR3 is 17 amino acids. This CDR3 reads CASNLFPTGPSLTEAFF. The CDR3 bases are TGTGCCAGCAACCTTTTCCCGACAGGACCCTCCCTTACTGAAGCTTTCTTT.

The CDR3 region has the DNA TGTGCCATCAGTGAGCCGGGACAGGGGATCACTGAAGCTTTCTTT. Protein product: CAISEPGQGITEAFF. The chain links TRBV10-3 to TRBJ1-1; 10 bases align to TRBD1. CDR3 length: 15 amino acids. V lost 2 bases to trimming and J lost 4 bases; unmatched junction nucleotides: 4. Germline V gene data show CDR1 as ENHRY and CDR2 as SYGVKD.

The rearrangement joins TRBV28 to TRBJ1-1; possible D gene TRBD1, 6 bases. Per germline, CDR1 MDHEN and CDR2 SYDVKM. CDR3 length: 11 amino acids. Trimming removed 4 bases from V and 7 bases from J, with 7 bases in between. The CDR3 nucleotides are TGTGCCAGCAGTTCAGGGGTTGAAGCTTTCTTT. It translates to CASSSGVEAFF.

The chain links TRBV7-8 to TRBJ2-1; 7 positions match TRBD2. The CDR3 runs to 16 residues. Trimming removed 2 bases from V and 0 bases from J; junction bases left unmatched: 4. Germline V CDR1 and CDR2: SGHVS, FQNEAQ. The chain's CDR3 is CASSLLGGSSYNEQFF. The CDR3, as DNA: TGTGCCAGCAGCTTACTTGGCGGGAGCTCCTACAATGAGCAGTTCTTC.

The chain carries TRBV3-1 (or the pseudogene TRBV3-2) and TRBJ2-2, with a weak D call TRBD1 (5 bases). This CDR3 contains 14 residues. The ends were cut back, 0 bases at V and 7 bases at J, with 9 bases in the middle. Germline values: CDR1 LGHDT, CDR2 YNNKEL (reference sequence). The CDR3, as DNA: TGTGCCAGCAGCCAAGACAGGGTAGTCGGGGAGCTGTTTTTT. Protein product: CASSQDRVVGELFF.

The gene calls are TRBV10-2 and TRBJ2-1; TRBD2 aligns across 11 bases. Germline V gives CDR1 WSHSY, CDR2 SAAADI. V dropped 2 bases and J dropped 4; count of bases not matched to a gene: 7. The CDR3 extends over 17 amino acids. CDR3 DNA sequence: TGCGCCAGCAGTGAGCGGATAGCGGGGGGGCGGTACAATGAGCAGTTCTTC. Translated, it gives CASSERIAGGRYNEQFF.